The clone carrying this TCR beta chain was observed a single time. The data belong to a study of blood T cell repertoires in COVID-19. Study-level information: Sites across the United States, Italy and Spain contributed samples from acute and convalescent COVID-19. From T cells, B-cell-depleted T cells, or PBMCs came the material, which was cDNA or gDNA.

Source study methods: Amplification from reference gene primers served as the basis for estimated nucleated cell counts. Profiling relied on immunoSEQ multiplex PCR, and the TCRdb table lists in-frame clones only, not all of them. V and J calls and clone size come straight from that table; D and trimming were deduced from the DNA. The data hold a few hundred thousand clones, with over 80% observed a single time. CDR3 length: 15 amino acids. CDR1 and CDR2 from the germline V gene are MNHEY and SVGAGI. Trimming shortened V by 5 bases and J by 0 bases, and 13 bases separated the two germline ends. This sequence originates from a woman between 40 and 50 years old with acute or convalescent COVID-19. Sequenced input: peripheral blood. The rearrangement links TRBV6-5 to TRBJ1-1, with D hard to call. In DNA form, the CDR3 reads TGTGCCAGCAGTCACCCGACACCCATGAACACTGAAGCTTTCTTT. Its protein product is CASSHPTPMNTEAFF.